Sequencing of this T cell receptor beta chain was carried out in a study of identical twins. A single record per CDR3 protein comes from TCRdb applying MiXCR to the 5' RACE reads. The sample consists of some 660,000 distinct CDR3 sequences, less than 10% of them appearing once. As for this clonotype: As yet, its antigen is unknown.

The CDR3 has 13 residues. V lost 8 bases and J 5 bases, leaving 15 bases between the germline ends. The study's findings and limits: Monozygotic twin pairs showed more out-of-frame TCR alpha sharing than models estimated.

The sample also formed part of further work on yellow fever vaccine responses in identical twins.

Source material: PBMCs. The TCR comes from a woman between 18 and 29 years old in good health. The chain uses TRBV12-3 or TRBV12-4 and TRBJ2-5; a possible D gene is TRBD1 (6 bases). CDR3: CASRNRARETQYF. The DNA of the CDR3 is TGTGCCAGCCGAAACAGGGCACGCGAGACCCAGTACTTC.